This TCR beta chain was recorded in a study of cytomegalovirus exposure and HLA in healthy donors (dated by TCRdb to between 2016 and 2019). Background on the whole study: In an earlier analysis of about 560 of the donors, 276 Gb of sequence data and 100 million or so unique TCR beta sequences from 180 million or so T cells were reported. Roughly 300 gigabases of sequencing data and approximately 93 million unique TCR sequences were included in an early release covering several hundred HLA-typed donors. Of the roughly 420 genotyped donors, more than 75% were placed in the genetic ancestry cluster associated with self-reported Caucasian donors. The study was designed to test whether signatures of past pathogen exposure could be identified by cataloging public T cell receptors. The study profiled the T cell repertoires of under 850 subjects by immunosequencing and related them to cytomegalovirus serostatus. A separate validation cohort of roughly 130 different subjects was used in addition to the 666-subject first cohort. To predict cytomegalovirus infection status, the study combined high-throughput TCR immunosequencing, statistical association of individual TCRs with disease status, and machine learning. In a later analysis, previously published TCR beta repertoires from 666 donors were re-analyzed and high-resolution HLA genotyping was added so that TCR occurrence patterns could be studied. Rather than using new phenotypic data, the later analysis identified candidate immune exposures from TCR beta sequences and from how often those sequences occurred across donors. To decide whether each TCR beta V gene segment behaved as functional or pseudogenic, an earlier analysis of 587 of the donors relied on high-throughput TCR beta sequencing. Donor age, sex, ethnicity and CMV serostatus were compiled together with the repertoire data. Genome-wide SNP genotypes for about 65% of the 666 donors were used in a later genetic analysis, which treated that subset as a discovery cohort. Every repertoire in the discovery cohort had been generated on one and the same sequencing platform. Class I and class II HLA loci were covered by the typing at four-digit resolution. The number of donors typed differed by locus, with roughly 620-630 for A, B, C, DRB1 and DQB1, roughly 520 for DQA1, 600 to 610 for DPA1, and about 450 for DPB1. Because of strong linkage in the cohort, a handful of DR-DQ haplotypes were treated as single units for association and clustering. Across approximately 420 genotyped donors of the cohort, an average of about 200,000 unique TCR beta nucleotide sequences per donor were sequenced, and roughly 20% of those sequences were non-productive. Broader findings and caveats from the paper: A cluster of highly shared sequence variants was judged likely to represent a technical artifact of the sequencing pipeline. A further reported finding was that TCR beta sequences accurately predicted the HLA-A and HLA-B alleles for most subjects in the first cohort. The authors suggested that the approach could potentially be extended to other disease states and immunological phenotypes. In both the original and validation cohorts, the classifier was reported to diagnose cytomegalovirus status with high specificity and sensitivity. A later analysis found that most CMV-associated TCR beta chains appeared HLA-restricted, with HLA associations seemingly driven largely by CMV exposure. For the cohort, immune exposure information was limited to CMV serostatus. Only TCR beta chains were sequenced in this cohort, and the absence of alpha or paired-chain data limited detectable features. Because counts were too low, some 17 rarely observed V segments, including chromosome 9 orphons, were left out of the earlier analysis of 587 of the donors. A few of the identified cytomegalovirus-associated TCR beta chains were confirmed in vitro to be specific for cytomegalovirus antigens. In a later analysis, the rate of TCR association differed among HLA loci, with DRB1 alleles having the most associated TCRs and HLA-C alleles having the fewest. A later analysis reported that several top co-occurrence clusters appeared linked to parvovirus B19, influenza, CMV and Epstein-Barr virus. When HLA alleles, especially DR and DQ, strongly co-occurred, attributing TCR associations to individual alleles was difficult. In the study, about 150 TCR beta chains were listed as associated with cytomegalovirus. Presence/absence analyses assumed roughly uniform sequencing depth across donors, an assumption that may not hold. In a later genetic analysis, fewer N-insertions in productive TCRs were reported among donors in an Asian-associated ancestry cluster than the approximately 710-donor mean. Most TCR sequences were observed very rarely across donors, whereas some public TCRs were present in many individuals. Because HLA typing was missing for some donors at each locus, association tests included only the typed subset. In an earlier analysis of roughly 560 of the donors, most TCR beta V segments were observed in productive rearrangements about 87% or about 30% of the time, broadly matching IMGT annotations. Specific HLA alleles were associated with around 18,000 TCR beta sequences at a false discovery rate of 0.05 in a later analysis. V-gene and J-gene trimming of TCR beta chains was associated with a missense DCLRE1C variant in a later genetic analysis, and the association was replicated in an independent cohort. A later analysis found that HLA-associated TCR beta chains were more clonally expanded and had lower generation probabilities than equally common non-associated chains. Linkage disequilibrium might explain the correlated functional status among segregating V segments, but an unknown experimental factor could not be excluded.

Points on this clone: No antigen is known for it. One base away there is no much larger clone; base qualities are not given.

The library was obtained by the immunoSEQ multiplex PCR assay. A mixture of 60 forward primers for TCR Vbeta segments and 13 reverse primers for TCR Jbeta segments was used in the multiplex PCR. A multiplex PCR assay on genomic DNA amplified the CDR3 region of rearranged TCR beta genes. The amplified TCR beta libraries were sequenced on the Illumina HiSeq System as 87-base-pair reads. Per the authors' processing: A later analysis counted approximately 76 million unique TCR beta chains across the 500 to 850 repertoires, and about 10 million of these chains were shared by at least two donors. Raw reads were error-corrected and collapsed into unique sequences by a nearest-neighbor algorithm in which closely related sequences were merged to remove PCR and sequencing errors. V, D and J gene segments were assigned by aligning CDR3 sequences to IMGT reference sequences. Each retained sequence needed at least a six-nucleotide match to both a V gene segment and a J gene segment. Rearrangements were classified as productive when the CDR3 lacked stop codons and remained in frame with V and J, and all other rearrangements were classified as non-productive. Following IMGT convention, CDR3 was defined as the stretch from the second conserved V-encoded cysteine to the conserved J-encoded phenylalanine. The earlier analysis of about 640 of the donors excluded any sequence lacking an unambiguous match to a single V gene segment. In an earlier analysis of approximately 500 of the donors, a V segment was called functional when productive rearrangements were above 56.7%, and segregating when the standard deviation between donors exceeded 5%. A statistical classification framework was developed to diagnose cytomegalovirus status using the catalog of TCR beta chain sequences. A later analysis assigned V and J genes by comparing TCR nucleotide sequences with IMGT/GENE-DB human TR gene sequences. Using the TCRdist pipeline, a later analysis assigned CDR3 sequences along with most-parsimonious VDJ recombination scenarios. A later analysis defined each TCR beta chain by its CDR3 amino acid sequence plus V-gene family, and excluded reads lacking a unique V-gene family. In a later analysis, 500 to 650 highly shared, low-generation-probability nucleotide sequences were removed to address suspected cross-contamination and a sequencing artifact. In a later analysis, a clonal expansion index for each public chain was calculated from normalized within-repertoire ranks of inferred template counts. In a later analysis, generation probabilities were computed using a VDJ recombination model fitted to out-of-frame rearrangements, and the results were checked against IGoR. In a later analysis, TCR-TCR, TCR-HLA and TCR-CMV co-occurrence was scored with hypergeometric tests, and a repertoire-size bias correction was applied to TCR pairs. To estimate false discovery rates, a later analysis permuted the HLA or CMV assignments 20 times. A later analysis grouped co-occurring TCRs with DBSCAN, adding TCRdist sequence similarity when clustering within HLA-allele-positive subsets. Repertoires with fewer than 30,000 or more than 120,000 public chains were left out of co-occurrence clustering, as were five repertoires with anomalous nucleotide sharing. TCRdb carries this immuneACCESS record with in-frame sequences only. Its versions omit some clonotypes, under half of them owing to an unresolved V gene in the studies checked, with the rest unexplained. V, J and clone size were drawn from that table, and D and trimming were deduced from the DNA. Here the sample has 150,000 or so clones; 60% to 80% occur a single time. The leading ten clones occupy roughly 8.2% of the sample.

The cohort consisted of 600 or so healthy bone marrow donors. At the time of sampling, every cohort member was nominally healthy, though immune exposures that went unrecorded were likely present. The donor tested CMV seropositive, placing the donor among the 289 seropositive members of the cohort. A peripheral blood sample was provided by each donor, and peripheral blood mononuclear cells were used for TCR beta sequencing. The Qiagen DNeasy Blood Extraction Kit was used to extract genomic DNA from the blood cell samples. The receptor was isolated from a woman aged 35 to 49 in good health and CMV-seropositive. Sequencing was performed on PBMCs.

The DNA reads as follows: TGCGCCAGCAGCGCGGGACAGCGGAACACTGAAGCTTTCTTT. Its product reads: CASSAGQRNTEAFF. The V gene is TRBV5-1 and the J gene is TRBJ1-1, and 7 bases in between align with TRBD1. According to the germline V gene, CDR1 reads SGHRS and CDR2 reads YFSETQ. Spanning cysteine to phenylalanine, the CDR3 consists of 14 amino acids. Of all the DNA, just the CDR3 is kept, 42 bases in frame from base 1. At the junction V is shortened by 4 bases and J by 1 base; bases outside the gene matches: 4.